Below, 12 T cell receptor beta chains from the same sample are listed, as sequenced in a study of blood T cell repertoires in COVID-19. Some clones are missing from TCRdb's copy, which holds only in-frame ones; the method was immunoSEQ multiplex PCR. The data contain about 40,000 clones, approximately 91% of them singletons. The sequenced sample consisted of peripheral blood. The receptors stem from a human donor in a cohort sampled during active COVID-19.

CDR3 sequence: CASSQDSDEQFF. In DNA form, the CDR3 reads TGCGCCAGCAGCCAAGACAGCGATGAGCAGTTCTTC. The chain has TRBV4-1 and TRBJ2-1; unclear D gene. The germline gives CDR1 MGHRA, CDR2 YSYEKL. The CDR3 has 12 amino acids. With 0 bases removed from V and 8 bases from J, the gap between germline ends came to 5 bases.

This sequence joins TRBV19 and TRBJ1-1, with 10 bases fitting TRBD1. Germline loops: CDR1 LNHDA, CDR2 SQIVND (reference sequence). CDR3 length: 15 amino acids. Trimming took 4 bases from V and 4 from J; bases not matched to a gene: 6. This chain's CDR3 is CASSRDRGYSTEAFF. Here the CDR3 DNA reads TGTGCCAGTAGTAGGGACAGGGGATACAGCACTGAAGCTTTCTTT. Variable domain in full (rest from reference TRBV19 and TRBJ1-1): DGGITQSPKYLFRKEGQNVTLSCEQNLNHDAMYWYRQDPGQGLRLIYYSQIVNDFQKGDIAEGYSVSREKKESFPLTVTSAQKNPTAFYLCASSRDRGYSTEAFFGQGTRLTVV.

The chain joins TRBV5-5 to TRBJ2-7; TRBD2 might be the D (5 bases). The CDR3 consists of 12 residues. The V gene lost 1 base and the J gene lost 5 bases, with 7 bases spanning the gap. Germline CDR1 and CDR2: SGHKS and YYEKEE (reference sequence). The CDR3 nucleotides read TGTGCCAGCAGCTTGTTGGAGGACGAGCAGTACTTC. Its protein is CASSLLEDEQYF. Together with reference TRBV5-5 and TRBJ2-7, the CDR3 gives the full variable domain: DAGVTQSPTHLIKTRGQQVTLRCSPISGHKSVSWYQQVLGQGPQFIFQYYEKEERGRGNFPDRFSARQFPNYSSELNVNALLLGDSALYLCASSLLEDEQYFGPGTRLTVT.

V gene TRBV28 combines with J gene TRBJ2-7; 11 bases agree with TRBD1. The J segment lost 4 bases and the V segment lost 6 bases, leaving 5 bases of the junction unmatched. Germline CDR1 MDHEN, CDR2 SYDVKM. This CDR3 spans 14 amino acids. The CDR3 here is CASSWTGGGYEQYF. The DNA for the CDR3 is TGTGCCAGCAGCTGGACAGGGGGCGGGTACGAGCAGTACTTC.

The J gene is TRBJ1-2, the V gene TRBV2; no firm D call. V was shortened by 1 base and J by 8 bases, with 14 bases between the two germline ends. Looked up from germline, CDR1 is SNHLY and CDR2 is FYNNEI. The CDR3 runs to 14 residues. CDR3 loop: CASSEGSYPRGYTF. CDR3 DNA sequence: TGTGCCAGCAGTGAAGGATCGTACCCGCGCGGCTACACCTTC. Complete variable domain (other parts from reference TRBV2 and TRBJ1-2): EPEVTQTPSHQVTQMGQEVILRCVPISNHLYFYWYRQILGQKVEFLVSFYNNEISEKSEIFDDQFSVERPDGSNFTLKIRSTKLEDSAMYFCASSEGSYPRGYTFGSGTRLTVV.

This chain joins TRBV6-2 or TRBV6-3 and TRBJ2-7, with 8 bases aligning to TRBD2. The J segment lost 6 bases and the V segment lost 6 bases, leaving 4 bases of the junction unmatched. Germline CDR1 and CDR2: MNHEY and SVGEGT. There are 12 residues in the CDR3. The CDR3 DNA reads TGTGCCAGCAGCCTCAGCGGGGGCGAGCAGTACTTC. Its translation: CASSLSGGEQYF.

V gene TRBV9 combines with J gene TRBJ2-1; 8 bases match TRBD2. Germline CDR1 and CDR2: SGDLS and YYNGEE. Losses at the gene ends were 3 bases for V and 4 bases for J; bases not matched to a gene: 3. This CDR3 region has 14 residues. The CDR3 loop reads CASSGLATYNEQFF. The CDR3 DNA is TGTGCCAGCAGCGGACTAGCGACTTACAATGAGCAGTTCTTC.

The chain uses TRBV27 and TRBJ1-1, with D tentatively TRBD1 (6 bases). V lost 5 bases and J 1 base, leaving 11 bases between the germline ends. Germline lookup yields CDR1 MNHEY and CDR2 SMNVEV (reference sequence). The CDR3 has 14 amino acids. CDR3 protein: CASSPYRENTEAFF. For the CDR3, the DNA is TGTGCCAGCAGTCCCTACAGGGAGAACACTGAAGCTTTCTTT.

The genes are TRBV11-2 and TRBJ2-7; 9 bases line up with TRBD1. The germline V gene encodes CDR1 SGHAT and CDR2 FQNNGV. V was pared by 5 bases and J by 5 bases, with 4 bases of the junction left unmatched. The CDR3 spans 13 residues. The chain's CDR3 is CASSQGTGNEQYF. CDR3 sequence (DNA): TGTGCCAGCAGCCAAGGGACAGGGAACGAGCAGTACTTC.

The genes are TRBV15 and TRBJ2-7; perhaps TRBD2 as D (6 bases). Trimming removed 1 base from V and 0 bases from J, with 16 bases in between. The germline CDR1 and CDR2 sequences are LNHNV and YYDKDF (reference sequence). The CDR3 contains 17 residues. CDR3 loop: CATSRAAGRPSSYEQYF. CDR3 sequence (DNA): TGTGCCACCAGCAGAGCCGCGGGGCGGCCATCCTCCTACGAGCAGTACTTC.

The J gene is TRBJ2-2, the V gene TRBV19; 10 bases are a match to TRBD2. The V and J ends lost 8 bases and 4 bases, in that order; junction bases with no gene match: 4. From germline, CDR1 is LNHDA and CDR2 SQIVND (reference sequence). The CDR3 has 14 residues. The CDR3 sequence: CASCGLAVTGELFF. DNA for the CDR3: TGTGCCAGTTGTGGACTAGCGGTCACCGGGGAGCTGTTTTTT.

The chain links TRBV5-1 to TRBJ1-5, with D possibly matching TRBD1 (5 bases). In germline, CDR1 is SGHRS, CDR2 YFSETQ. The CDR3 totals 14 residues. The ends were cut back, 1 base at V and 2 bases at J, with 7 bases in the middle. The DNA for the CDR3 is TGCGCCAGCAGCTTGAGGGGCGGCAATCAGCCCCAGCATTTT. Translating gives CASSLRGGNQPQHF.